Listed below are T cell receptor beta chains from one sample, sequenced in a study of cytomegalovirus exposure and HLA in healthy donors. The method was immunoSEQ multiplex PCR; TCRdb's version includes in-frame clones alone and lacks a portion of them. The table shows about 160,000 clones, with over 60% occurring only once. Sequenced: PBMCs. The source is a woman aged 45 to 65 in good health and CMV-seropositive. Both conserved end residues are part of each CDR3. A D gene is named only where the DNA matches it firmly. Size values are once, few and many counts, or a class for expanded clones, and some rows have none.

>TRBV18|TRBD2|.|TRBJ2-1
CASSPVAGGLRLEQFF
TGTGCCAGCTCACCCGTCGCGGGGGGGCTCCGTCTTGAGCAGTTCTTC
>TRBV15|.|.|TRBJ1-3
CATSRTEGNTIYF
TGTGCCACCAGCAGGACAGAGGGAAACACCATATATTTT
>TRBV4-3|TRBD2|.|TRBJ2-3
CASSQPGGGLYIDTQYF
TGCGCCAGCAGCCAACCGGGGGGGGGCCTATATATAGATACGCAGTATTTT
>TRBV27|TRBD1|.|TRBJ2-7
CASQGARGRPGEQYF
TGTGCCAGTCAGGGGGCCAGGGGCCGACCGGGCGAGCAGTACTTC
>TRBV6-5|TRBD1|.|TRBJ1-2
CASSYRDRGDYGYTF
TGTGCCAGCAGTTACCGGGACAGGGGGGACTATGGCTACACCTTC
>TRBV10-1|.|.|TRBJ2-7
CASTSWGGARYEQYF
TGCGCCAGCACCTCATGGGGGGGGGCGCGATACGAGCAGTACTTC
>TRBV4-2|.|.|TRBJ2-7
CASSRDSTSGEQYF
TGTGCCAGCAGCCGGGACTCTACCTCGGGCGAGCAGTACTTC
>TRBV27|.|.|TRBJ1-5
CASSSGGNQPQHF
TGTGCCAGCAGTTCCGGGGGCAATCAGCCCCAGCATTTT
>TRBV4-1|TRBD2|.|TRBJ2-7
CASSQAPRSGRLSYEQYF
TGCGCCAGCAGCCAAGCACCCAGAAGCGGGAGGCTTTCCTACGAGCAGTACTTC
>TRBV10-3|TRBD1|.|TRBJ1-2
CAISTGGGVGYTF
TGTGCCATCAGTACAGGGGGAGGGGTAGGCTACACCTTC
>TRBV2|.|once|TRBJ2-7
CASSDWPSRESSYEQYF
TGTGCCAGCAGTGATTGGCCGTCGAGGGAGTCCTCCTACGAGCAGTACTTC
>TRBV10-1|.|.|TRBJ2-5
CASSEGSGDGETQYF
TGCGCCAGCAGTGAAGGGTCGGGGGATGGAGAGACCCAGTACTTC
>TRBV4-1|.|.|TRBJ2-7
CASSHQMGRYYEQYF
TGCGCCAGCAGCCACCAGATGGGCCGGTACTACGAGCAGTACTTC
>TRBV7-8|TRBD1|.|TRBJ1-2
CASSFRTGPEGGYTF
TGTGCCAGCAGCTTTAGGACAGGGCCAGAAGGTGGCTACACCTTC
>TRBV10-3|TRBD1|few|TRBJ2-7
CATTGQGVNEQYF
TGTGCCACCACGGGACAGGGGGTCAACGAGCAGTACTTC
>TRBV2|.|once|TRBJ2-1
CASTTGRDAEQFF
TGTGCCAGCACAACAGGGAGGGACGCTGAGCAGTTCTTC
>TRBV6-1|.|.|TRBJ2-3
CASSGVWGLSQDTQYF
TGTGCCAGCAGTGGGGTCTGGGGCCTTTCGCAAGATACGCAGTATTTT
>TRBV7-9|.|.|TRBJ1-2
CASSLAQGSGYTF
TGTGCCAGCAGCTTAGCTCAGGGATCGGGCTACACCTTC
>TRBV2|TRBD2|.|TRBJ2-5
CASNELAAETQYF
TGTGCCAGCAATGAACTAGCGGCGGAGACCCAGTACTTC
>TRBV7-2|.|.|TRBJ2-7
CASSLRQGNSYEQYF
TGTGCCAGCAGCTTAAGGCAGGGAAACTCCTACGAGCAGTACTTC
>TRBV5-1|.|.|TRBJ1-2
CASSLEGSTALNYGYTF
TGCGCCAGCAGCTTGGAGGGGTCGACAGCTCTAAACTATGGCTACACCTTC
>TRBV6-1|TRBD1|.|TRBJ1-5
CASSPDRANQPQHF
TGTGCCAGCAGCCCGGACAGGGCGAATCAGCCCCAGCATTTT
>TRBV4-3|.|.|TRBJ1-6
CASSQEGTQGSYNSPLHF
TGCGCCAGCAGCCAAGAGGGAACACAGGGCTCCTATAATTCACCCCTCCACTTT
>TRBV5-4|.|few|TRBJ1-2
CASSPARGGGYTF
TGTGCCAGCAGCCCTGCCAGGGGTGGTGGCTACACCTTC
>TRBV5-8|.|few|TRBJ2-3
CASPGGRTDTQYF
TGTGCCAGCCCCGGGGGGCGCACAGATACGCAGTATTTT
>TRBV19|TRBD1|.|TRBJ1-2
CASSPWTGLGRDGYTF
TGTGCCAGTAGTCCGTGGACAGGGCTCGGACGGGACGGCTACACCTTC
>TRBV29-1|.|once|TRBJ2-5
CSVAGDGFETQYF
TGCAGCGTTGCCGGGGATGGGTTCGAGACCCAGTACTTC
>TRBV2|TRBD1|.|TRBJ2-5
CASRGTGGETQYF
TGTGCCAGCAGAGGGACAGGGGGCGAGACCCAGTACTTC
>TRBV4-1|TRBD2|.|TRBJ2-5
CASSREAGSGETQYF
TGCGCCAGCAGCCGGGAAGCGGGATCTGGGGAGACCCAGTACTTC
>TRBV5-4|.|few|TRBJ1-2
CASSFDRGYGYTF
TGTGCCAGCAGCTTTGACAGAGGCTATGGCTACACCTTC
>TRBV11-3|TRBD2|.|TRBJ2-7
CASSSSGTSGHEQYF
TGTGCCAGCAGCTCCTCCGGGACTAGCGGTCACGAGCAGTACTTC
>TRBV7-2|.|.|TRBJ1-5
CASSWGGRSNQPQHF
TGTGCCAGCAGCTGGGGGGGCAGAAGCAATCAGCCCCAGCATTTT
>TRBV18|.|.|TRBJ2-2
CASSPYSSANTGELFF
TGTGCCAGCTCGCCATACAGTTCCGCGAACACCGGGGAGCTGTTTTTT
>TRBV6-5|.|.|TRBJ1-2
CASSRPGGRGGYTF
TGTGCCAGCAGTCGACCGGGGGGTCGGGGTGGCTACACCTTC
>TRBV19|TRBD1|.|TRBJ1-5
CASSFQGAVSNQPQHF
TGTGCCAGTAGTTTCCAGGGGGCGGTAAGCAATCAGCCCCAGCATTTT
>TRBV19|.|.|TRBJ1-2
CASSPSLSGNYGYTF
TGTGCCAGTAGTCCCAGTTTGTCAGGGAACTATGGCTACACCTTC
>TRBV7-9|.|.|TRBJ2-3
CASSFQGTDTQYF
TGTGCCAGCAGCTTTCAGGGGACAGATACGCAGTATTTT
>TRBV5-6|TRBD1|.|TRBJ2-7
CASSLHPQGAAYEQYF
TGTGCCAGCAGCTTACACCCTCAGGGGGCTGCCTACGAGCAGTACTTC
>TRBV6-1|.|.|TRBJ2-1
CASLALGDYNEQFF
TGTGCCAGCCTGGCGTTGGGAGACTACAATGAGCAGTTCTTC
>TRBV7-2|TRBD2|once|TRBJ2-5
CASSLPLAGGQETQYF
TGTGCCAGCAGCCTCCCACTAGCGGGGGGGCAAGAGACCCAGTACTTC
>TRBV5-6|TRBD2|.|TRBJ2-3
CASSLGGGRSDTQYF
TGTGCCAGCAGCCTCGGGGGGGGGCGTTCGGATACGCAGTATTTT
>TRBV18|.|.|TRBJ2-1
CASSSTGDSEQFF
TGTGCCAGCTCATCGACGGGAGATAGTGAGCAGTTCTTC
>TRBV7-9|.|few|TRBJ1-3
CASSGGNILGNTIYF
TGTGCCAGCAGCGGAGGAAATATTCTTGGAAACACCATATATTTT
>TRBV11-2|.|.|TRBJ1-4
CASSSRGEKLFF
TGTGCCAGCAGCTCCCGGGGAGAAAAACTGTTTTTT
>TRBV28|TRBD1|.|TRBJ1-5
CASSLWGQGTQPQHF
TGTGCCAGCAGTTTATGGGGACAGGGGACTCAGCCCCAGCATTTT
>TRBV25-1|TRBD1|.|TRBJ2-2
CASSAHGTANTGELFF
TGTGCTAGCAGTGCACACGGGACAGCGAACACCGGGGAGCTGTTTTTT
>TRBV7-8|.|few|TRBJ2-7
CASSLGRTSYEQYF
TGTGCCAGCAGCTTAGGTAGAACTTCTTACGAGCAGTACTTC
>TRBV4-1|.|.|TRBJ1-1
CASSPNEGWEAFF
TGCGCCAGCAGCCCAAACGAGGGTTGGGAAGCTTTCTTT